This T cell receptor beta chain was obtained from a study of cytomegalovirus exposure and HLA in healthy donors. PCR amplification relied on 60 Vbeta primers (plus 13 Jbeta primers). Produced via immunoSEQ multiplex PCR; TCRdb's table is partial and in-frame only. This table has fewer than 110,000 clones, 65% to 85% appearing once. With 5 bases removed from V and 5 bases from J, the gap between germline ends came to 19 bases. The germline V gene encodes CDR1 SGHRS and CDR2 YFSETQ. The CDR3 runs 15 residues. A note on this clone: The antigen is unknown.

Whole-study findings and limits: A previous analysis found most TCR beta V segments productive roughly 87% or roughly 30% of the time.

Sequencing input: PBMCs. The sequence derives from a man younger than 30 in good health and CMV-seronegative. This chain links TRBV5-1 with TRBJ1-2, with D possibly matching TRBD1 (5 bases). The CDR3 protein is CASSNRDSYFYGYTF. The DNA of the CDR3 is TGCGCCAGCAGTAACCGGGACTCATACTTTTATGGCTACACCTTC. The full variable domain, in which reference TRBV5-1 and TRBJ1-2 provide the parts outside the CDR3, is KAGVTQTPRYLIKTRGQQVTLSCSPISGHRSVSWYQQTPGQGLQFLFEYFSETQRNKGNFPGRFSGRQFSNSRSEMNVSTLELGDSALYLCASSNRDSYFYGYTFGSGTRLTVV.